This T cell receptor beta chain was profiled in a study of blood T cells in healthy people across ages. Russia was home to the donors, healthy Caucasian individuals aged about 6 to 90. The second PCR ran about 6 to 12 cycles with a sample-barcoded 5' primer and J-beta primers. Each CDR3 protein is one row after TCRdb ran MiXCR on the 5' RACE reads. The sample contains about 930,000 distinct CDR3 sequences, almost 30% of which appear only once. V shed 6 bases and J shed 0 bases, with 12 bases lying between them. The CDR3 loop spans 15 amino acids. Germline V lookup: CDR1 MNHNY, CDR2 SVGAGI (reference sequence). These same records also appear under a second study, on T cells of mothers and their children. From that paper: Within related and unrelated pairs, thymic selection shapes TCR recombination output in a similar way.

This chain links TRBV6-6 with TRBJ2-1; D remains ambiguous. This TCR derives from a woman aged 40 to 50 in good health. Sample: blood. CDR3 sequence reads: CASSPSVSSYNEQFF. CDR3 sequence (DNA): TGTGCCAGCAGCCCAAGCGTAAGCTCCTACAATGAGCAGTTCTTC.